A selection of T cell receptor beta chains follows, all from one sample in a study of blood T cell repertoires in COVID-19. Profiled with immunoSEQ multiplex PCR; TCRdb holds only in-frame clones, not every one. The top ten clones hold about 0.66% of a sample with some 180,000 clones, about 90% of them seen once. Sequenced input: peripheral blood. The source is a man in his forties or fifties with acute or convalescent COVID-19. The CDR3 runs from the conserved cysteine through the conserved F or W. D genes are given only for firm matches. Not every row has a clone size; where given, it reads once, few, many or a size class.

d_gene	v_gene	j_gene	abundance	CDR3aa	CDR3nt
.	TRBV9	TRBJ1-2	.	CASSYAGDGYTF	TGTGCCAGCAGCTACGCGGGCGATGGCTACACCTTC
TRBD1	TRBV13	TRBJ2-1	.	CASSLTGISEQFF	TGTGCCAGCAGCTTGACAGGGATTTCTGAGCAGTTCTTC
TRBD2	TRBV5-4	TRBJ2-3	.	CASSSRGTIFTDTQYF	TGTGCCAGCAGCTCCCGGGGGACTATTTTCACAGATACGCAGTATTTT
TRBD1	TRBV5-1	TRBJ2-7	.	CASRTTTGVYEQYF	TGCGCCAGCAGAACCACGACAGGGGTCTACGAGCAGTACTTC
.	TRBV19	TRBJ1-3	.	CASRRGSGNTIYF	TGTGCCAGTAGAAGGGGTTCTGGAAACACCATATATTTT
TRBD1	TRBV7-8	TRBJ2-2	.	CASSLSSGQGGAGELFF	TGTGCCAGCAGCCTCTCCTCGGGACAGGGTGGCGCCGGGGAGCTGTTTTTT
TRBD1	TRBV6-2/TRBV6-3	TRBJ1-2	once	CASSDAGTVYGYTF	TGTGCCAGCAGTGACGCCGGGACAGTCTATGGCTACACCTTC
TRBD2	TRBV4-1	TRBJ2-1	.	CASSQELADNEQFF	TGCGCCAGCAGCCAAGAACTAGCGGACAATGAGCAGTTCTTC
TRBD1	TRBV5-1	TRBJ2-5	.	CASSLEGRGHETQYF	TGCGCCAGCAGCTTGGAGGGCAGGGGGCATGAGACCCAGTACTTC
.	TRBV6-5	TRBJ1-6	.	CASKDSNYNSPLHF	TGTGCCAGCAAGGACAGTAACTATAATTCACCCCTCCACTTT
TRBD2	TRBV28	TRBJ2-7	.	CASSPISSGRAREQYF	TGTGCCAGCAGTCCCATCTCTAGCGGGAGGGCCCGGGAGCAGTACTTC
TRBD1	TRBV6-5	TRBJ2-5	.	CASRGTVSGTQYF	TGTGCCAGCAGGGGGACAGTTTCTGGGACCCAGTACTTC
TRBD1	TRBV29-1	TRBJ2-1	.	CSGYSTRGREQFF	TGCAGCGGTTACTCGACGAGGGGGCGTGAGCAGTTCTTC
TRBD1	TRBV12-5	TRBJ1-1	few	CASGFFPGTGRSDTEAFF	TGTGCTAGTGGTTTCTTCCCCGGGACAGGGAGGTCGGACACTGAAGCTTTCTTT
TRBD2	TRBV7-9	TRBJ2-1	.	CASSSSGAGNNEQFF	TGTGCCAGCAGCTCTAGCGGCGCAGGGAACAATGAGCAGTTCTTC
.	TRBV11-2	TRBJ2-7	.	CASSLTISYEQYF	TGTGCCAGCAGCTTGACAATCTCCTACGAGCAGTACTTC
TRBD2	TRBV7-8	TRBJ2-2	.	CASSSTAGVNTGELFF	TGTGCCAGCAGCTCCACGGCGGGAGTCAACACCGGGGAGCTGTTTTTT
.	TRBV29-1	TRBJ2-6	.	CSVHTDSGANVLTF	TGCAGCGTTCACACCGACTCTGGGGCCAACGTCCTGACTTTC
TRBD2	TRBV3-1/TRBV3-2	TRBJ2-5	.	CASSRPTSGGGETQYF	TGTGCCAGCAGCCGACCTACTAGCGGGGGGGGAGAGACCCAGTACTTC
.	TRBV7-3	TRBJ2-1	.	CASSLAGSYNEQFF	TGTGCCAGCAGCTTAGCGGGATCCTACAATGAGCAGTTCTTC
.	TRBV28	TRBJ1-6	few	CASTVLNRATSPLHF	TGTGCCAGTACGGTACTAAACAGGGCTACTTCACCCCTCCACTTT
TRBD2	TRBV4-1	TRBJ2-4	.	CASSQEAGGNIQYF	TGCGCCAGCAGCCAAGAAGCGGGGGGAAACATTCAGTACTTC
TRBD2	TRBV2	TRBJ2-3	.	CASSPPLAGGPTDTQYF	TGTGCCAGCAGTCCTCCCTTAGCGGGGGGGCCCACAGATACGCAGTATTTT
.	TRBV5-1	TRBJ2-5	.	CASSTQETQYF	TGCGCCAGCAGCACTCAAGAGACCCAGTACTTC
TRBD2	TRBV6-2/TRBV6-3	TRBJ2-2	.	CASSLLAGGRTGELFF	TGTGCCAGCAGCCTACTAGCGGGGGGCAGAACCGGGGAGCTGTTTTTT
.	TRBV14	TRBJ2-1	.	CASSQEWAVDEQFF	TGTGCCAGCAGCCAAGAATGGGCCGTCGATGAGCAGTTCTTC
TRBD2	TRBV7-8	TRBJ2-5	.	CASRTGTSGGETQYF	TGTGCCAGCAGGACCGGGACTAGCGGGGGAGAGACCCAGTACTTC
TRBD1	TRBV3-1/TRBV3-2	TRBJ1-6	.	CASSLFLGQGNSPLHF	TGTGCCAGCAGCCTGTTTTTAGGACAGGGGAATTCACCCCTCCACTTT